One sample yielded the 22 T cell receptor beta chains listed below, sequenced in a study of long-term antiretroviral therapy in people with HIV. Running of the v3.0 immunoSEQ assay took place at survey level. Clones were read by immunoSEQ multiplex PCR, and TCRdb kept only the in-frame ones, dropping some. The sample lists tens of thousands of clones; 84% were seen once. Sequencing used unsorted PBMCs, obtained 3 years after starting antiretroviral therapy. The receptors were gathered from a man aged 50 to 60 with HIV.

The rearrangement links TRBV4-1 to TRBJ1-4; D unresolved. Trimming pared 1 base from V and 4 bases from J, leaving 7 bases between. The CDR3 sequence is 14 residues long. The germline CDR1 and CDR2 sequences are MGHRA and YSYEKL. CDR3 in amino acids: CASSQAALNEKLFF. CDR3 coding DNA: TGCGCCAGCAGCCAAGCGGCCCTTAATGAAAAACTGTTTTTT.

J is TRBJ1-2 and V is TRBV9, with a possible D match to TRBD1 (6 bases). The CDR3 runs 15 residues. The ends were cut back, 2 bases at V and 0 bases at J, with 11 bases in the middle. Germline assignment: CDR1 SGDLS and CDR2 YYNGEE. The CDR3, as DNA: TGTGCCAGCAGCGTGAGACAGGAAACTAACTATGGCTACACCTTC. Translating gives CASSVRQETNYGYTF.

The chain recombines TRBV7-9 with TRBJ2-7; 11 nucleotides match TRBD2. The ends lost 8 bases at V and 5 bases at J; junction bases unmatched: 17. The CDR3 has 17 amino acids. In germline, CDR1 is SEHNR, CDR2 FQNEAQ (reference sequence). CDR3 in DNA: TGTGCCAGCCGCCGGATACTATCTAGCGGGAGGTTCCACGAGCAGTACTTC. Its translation: CASRRILSSGRFHEQYF.

This chain connects TRBV7-2 to TRBJ2-1; D not resolved. The V gene lost 5 bases and the J gene lost 3 bases, with 17 bases spanning the gap. The CDR3 is 16 residues long. Per the germline V gene, CDR1 is SGHTA and CDR2 is FQGNSA. The DNA of the CDR3 is TGTGCCAGCAGCCGCCAAGTCGACTTGGGCTACAATGAGCAGTTCTTC. As protein: CASSRQVDLGYNEQFF.

J is TRBJ1-5 and V is TRBV19; D is uncertain. This CDR3 region has 11 residues. CDR1 and CDR2 (germline): LNHDA, SQIVND (reference sequence). V gave up 3 bases and J gave up 7 bases, with 4 bases separating them. The CDR3 nucleotides read TGTGCCAGTAGTATTGGCCAGCCCCAGCATTTT. Amino acid sequence: CASSIGQPQHF.

This sequence joins TRBV18 and TRBJ1-2, with D possibly matching TRBD1 (5 bases). The CDR3 runs to 14 residues. V gave up 2 bases and J gave up 6 bases, with 13 bases separating them. Germline loops: CDR1 KGHSH, CDR2 LQKENI. As DNA, the CDR3 is TGTGCCAGCTCACCAACGAGCAGGGATCATGGCTACACCTTC. Encoded protein: CASSPTSRDHGYTF.

The chain combines TRBV10-3 with TRBJ1-1, with 10 positions matching TRBD1. Germline assignment: CDR1 ENHRY and CDR2 SYGVKD. Losses at the gene ends were 7 bases for V and 2 bases for J; bases not matched to a gene: 7. This CDR3 region has 15 residues. The CDR3 coding sequence is TGTGCCATCACTGGGGGGGACAGGGGTAACACTGAAGCTTTCTTT. Its protein is CAITGGDRGNTEAFF.

The chain links TRBV29-1 to TRBJ2-7, with 7 nucleotides matching TRBD2. Germline trimming cut 2 bases from V and 0 bases from J; bases unmatched to any gene: 7. Looked up from germline, CDR1 is SQVTM and CDR2 is ANQGSEA. The CDR3 sequence is 15 residues long. The CDR3 bases are TGCAGCGTTGAACAGGAAGCGGGAAGCTCCTACGAGCAGTACTTC. It codes for CSVEQEAGSSYEQYF.

J is TRBJ2-6 and V is TRBV7-9; D uncertain. The CDR3 length is 16 residues. Germline V lookup: CDR1 SEHNR, CDR2 FQNEAQ (reference sequence). V lost 5 bases, J lost 0 bases, and 11 bases lay in between. DNA for the CDR3: TGTGCCAGCAGCACACCACGTCTCTCTGGGGCCAACGTCCTGACTTTC. This sequence encodes CASSTPRLSGANVLTF.

The rearrangement links TRBV28 to TRBJ2-7; D is ambiguous. From germline, CDR1 is MDHEN and CDR2 SYDVKM. Trimming pared 4 bases from V and 13 bases from J, leaving 14 bases between. The CDR3 is 11 amino acids. The CDR3 loop reads CASSSSPDPYF. The CDR3 DNA reads as TGTGCCAGCAGTTCCTCTCCTGATCCTTACTTC.

This clone was seen a few times. J is TRBJ2-7 and V is TRBV2, with TRBD1 identical over 8 bases. V dropped 4 bases and J dropped 2; count of bases not matched to a gene: 10. The CDR3 is made up of 16 amino acids. Germline V gene data show CDR1 as SNHLY and CDR2 as FYNNEI. CDR3 nucleotide sequence: TGTGCCAGCAGTGGACCTCCGGGACAGGACCCCTACGAGCAGTACTTC. This translates into CASSGPPGQDPYEQYF.

The genes are TRBV10-3 and TRBJ2-3, with 7 bases aligning to TRBD1. The V segment lost 10 bases and the J segment 0 bases; nucleotides outside the gene matches: 13. This CDR3 is 16 amino acids long. Germline assignment: CDR1 ENHRY and CDR2 SYGVKD. CDR3 coding DNA: TGTGCCAGCCAGCGAGGGGGCCCCTTGAGCACAGATACGCAGTATTTT. Protein product: CASQRGGPLSTDTQYF.

This clone has more than one count but fewer than ten. This chain connects TRBV7-9 to TRBJ1-2; unclear D gene. V was clipped by 5 bases and J by 8 bases, with 15 bases between them. There are 13 residues in the CDR3. Germline V gene sequence: CDR1 SEHNR, CDR2 FQNEAQ (reference sequence). The CDR3 is CASSPEHAQGYTF. The CDR3 nucleotides read TGTGCCAGCAGCCCAGAGCATGCGCAAGGCTACACCTTC.

The rearrangement links TRBV28 to TRBJ2-5, with 7 bases fitting TRBD1. The CDR3 length is 14 residues. Losses at the gene ends were 6 bases for V and 3 bases for J; bases not matched to a gene: 7. Germline lookup yields CDR1 MDHEN and CDR2 SYDVKM. The CDR3 reads CASRPTTGEETQYF. CDR3 nucleotide sequence: TGTGCCAGCAGACCCACCACAGGGGAAGAGACCCAGTACTTC.

The chain has TRBV5-4 and TRBJ2-2, with a tentative D call TRBD2 (6 bases). The germline CDR1 and CDR2 sequences are SGHNT and YYREEE (reference sequence). Trimming took off 2 bases at V and 4 bases at J, with 12 bases between the two ends. CDR3 length equals 15 residues. DNA of the CDR3: TGTGCCAGCAGCTTAGGGACTGGGAGCACCGGGGAGCTGTTTTTT. This encodes CASSLGTGSTGELFF. The variable domain in full, with the rest retrieved from reference TRBV5-4 and TRBJ2-2, is ETGVTQSPTHLIKTRGQQVTLRCSSQSGHNTVSWYQQALGQGPQFIFQYYREEENGRGNFPPRFSGLQFPNYSSELNVNALELDDSALYLCASSLGTGSTGELFFGEGSRLTVL.

This chain connects TRBV30 to TRBJ1-4; 10 nucleotides line up with TRBD1. V gave up 8 bases and J gave up 0 bases; unmatched junction bases: 3. The CDR3 is 14 amino acids. From germline, CDR1 is GTSNPN and CDR2 SVGIG (reference sequence). The CDR3 bases are TGTGCCGGACAGGGGGTCGCAACTAATGAAAAACTGTTTTTT. It yields the protein CAGQGVATNEKLFF.

As concerns this clone: Other DNA sequences of this sample code for an identical CDR3. The rearrangement links TRBV27 to TRBJ2-7; D gene uncertain. V lost 0 bases and J lost 3, with 3 bases in between. Per germline, CDR1 MNHEY and CDR2 SMNVEV (reference sequence). This CDR3 has 12 residues. The chain's CDR3 is CASSLSGYEQYF. CDR3 sequence (DNA): TGTGCCAGCAGTTTATCAGGCTACGAGCAGTACTTC.

The chain carries TRBV27 and TRBJ2-7; no reliable D call. This CDR3 region has 14 residues. Germline values: CDR1 MNHEY, CDR2 SMNVEV (reference sequence). Trimming removed 5 bases at V and 0 bases at J, with 11 bases between. CDR3: CASSAYHGSYEQYF. In nucleotides, the CDR3 is TGTGCCAGCAGTGCATATCACGGCTCCTACGAGCAGTACTTC.

V usage is TRBV6-5 and J usage is TRBJ2-5; D uncertain. Trimming pared 0 bases from V and 3 bases from J, leaving 8 bases between. Germline V gene sequence: CDR1 MNHEY, CDR2 SVGAGI. This CDR3 contains 14 residues. CDR3 protein: CASSYSDLEETQYF. Written as DNA, the CDR3 is TGTGCCAGCAGTTACTCTGACCTCGAAGAGACCCAGTACTTC.

The table lists this clone with a few counts. The chain has TRBV5-5 and TRBJ1-6, with unresolved D. CDR1 and CDR2 from the germline V gene are SGHKS and YYEKEE (reference sequence). The CDR3 consists of 14 residues. With 2 bases removed from V and 9 bases from J, the gap between germline ends came to 12 bases. This CDR3 reads CASSLSLRGSPLHF. In DNA, the CDR3 is TGTGCCAGCAGCTTAAGTTTGAGAGGTTCACCCCTCCACTTT.

The J gene is TRBJ1-1, the V gene TRBV5-5, with D hard to call. The CDR3 loop spans 16 amino acids. V shed 0 bases and J shed 0 bases, with 12 bases lying between them. The V gene's germline CDR1 is SGHKS and CDR2 YYEKEE (reference sequence). The DNA of the CDR3 is TGTGCCAGCAGCTTGGCATTTACAGCTATGAACACTGAAGCTTTCTTT. This codes for CASSLAFTAMNTEAFF.

The V gene is TRBV7-9, the J gene TRBJ1-4; D gene unclear. CDR1 and CDR2 (germline): SEHNR, FQNEAQ (reference sequence). The CDR3 covers 14 residues. Trimming cost V 3 bases and J 8 bases, with 13 bases left between them. The CDR3: CASSLSGLSEKLFF. In nucleotides, the CDR3 is TGTGCCAGCAGCTTGTCTGGTCTGAGCGAAAAACTGTTTTTT.